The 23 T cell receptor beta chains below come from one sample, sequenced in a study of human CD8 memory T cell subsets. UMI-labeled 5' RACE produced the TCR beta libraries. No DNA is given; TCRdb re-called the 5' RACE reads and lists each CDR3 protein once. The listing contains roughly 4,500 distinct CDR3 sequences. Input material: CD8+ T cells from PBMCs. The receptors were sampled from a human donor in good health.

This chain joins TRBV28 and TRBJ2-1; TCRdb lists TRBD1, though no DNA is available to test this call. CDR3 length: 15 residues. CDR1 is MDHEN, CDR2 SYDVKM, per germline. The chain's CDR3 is CASSLGRDPYNEQFF.

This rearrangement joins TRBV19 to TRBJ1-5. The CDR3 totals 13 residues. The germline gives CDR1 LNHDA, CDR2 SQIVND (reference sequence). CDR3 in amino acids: CASSMTEYQPQHF.

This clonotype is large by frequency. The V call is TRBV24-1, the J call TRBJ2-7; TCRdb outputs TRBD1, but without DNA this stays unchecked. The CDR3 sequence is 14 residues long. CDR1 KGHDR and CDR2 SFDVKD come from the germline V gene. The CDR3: CATSDPLRGYEQYF.

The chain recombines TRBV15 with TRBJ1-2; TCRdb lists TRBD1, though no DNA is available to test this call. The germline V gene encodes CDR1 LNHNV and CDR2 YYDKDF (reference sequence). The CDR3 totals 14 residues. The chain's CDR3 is CATSSYRTGAGYTF.

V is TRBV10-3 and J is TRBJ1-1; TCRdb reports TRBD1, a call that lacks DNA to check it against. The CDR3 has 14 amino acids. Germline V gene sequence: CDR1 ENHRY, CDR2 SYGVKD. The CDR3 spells CAISEGQSYTEAFF.

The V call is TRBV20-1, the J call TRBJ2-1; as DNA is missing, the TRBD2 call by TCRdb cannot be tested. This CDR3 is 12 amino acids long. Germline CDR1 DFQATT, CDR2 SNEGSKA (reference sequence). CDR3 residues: CSARKAENEQFF.

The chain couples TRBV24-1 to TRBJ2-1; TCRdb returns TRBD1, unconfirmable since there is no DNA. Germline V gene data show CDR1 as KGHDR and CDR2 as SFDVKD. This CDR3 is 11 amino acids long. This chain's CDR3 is CATSDTGEGFF.

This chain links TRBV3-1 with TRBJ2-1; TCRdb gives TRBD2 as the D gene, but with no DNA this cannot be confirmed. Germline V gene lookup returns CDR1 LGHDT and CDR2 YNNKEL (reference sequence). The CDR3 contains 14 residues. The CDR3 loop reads CASSQVGPYNEQFF.

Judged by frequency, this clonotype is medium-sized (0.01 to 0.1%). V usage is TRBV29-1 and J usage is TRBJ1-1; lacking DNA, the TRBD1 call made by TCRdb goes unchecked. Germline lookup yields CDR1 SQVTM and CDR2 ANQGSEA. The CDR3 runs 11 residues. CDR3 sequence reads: CSVEGGPEAFF.

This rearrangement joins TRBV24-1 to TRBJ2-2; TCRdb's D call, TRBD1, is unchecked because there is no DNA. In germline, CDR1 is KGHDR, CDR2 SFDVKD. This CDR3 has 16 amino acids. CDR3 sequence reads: CATSDGGQGETGELFF.

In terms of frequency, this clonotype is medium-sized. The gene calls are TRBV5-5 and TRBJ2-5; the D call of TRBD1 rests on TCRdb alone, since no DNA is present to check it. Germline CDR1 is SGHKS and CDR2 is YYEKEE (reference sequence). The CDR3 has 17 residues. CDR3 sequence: CASSLGILGGAGETQYF.

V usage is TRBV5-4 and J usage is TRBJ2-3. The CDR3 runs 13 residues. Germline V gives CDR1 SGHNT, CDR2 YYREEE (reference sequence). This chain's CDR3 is CASSTEPTDTQYF. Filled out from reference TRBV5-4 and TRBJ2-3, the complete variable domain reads ETGVTQSPTHLIKTRGQQVTLRCSSQSGHNTVSWYQQALGQGPQFIFQYYREEENGRGNFPPRFSGLQFPNYSSELNVNALELDDSALYLCASSTEPTDTQYFGPGTRLTVL.

Here the CDR3 reads CASGPGGGGEAFF. The V call is TRBV27, the J call TRBJ1-1. Germline CDR1 is MNHEY and CDR2 is SMNVEV (reference sequence). The CDR3 totals 13 residues.

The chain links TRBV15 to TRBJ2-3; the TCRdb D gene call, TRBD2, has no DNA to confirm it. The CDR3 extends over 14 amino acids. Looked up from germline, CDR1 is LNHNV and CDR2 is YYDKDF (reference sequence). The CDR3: CATSREGPTDTQYF.

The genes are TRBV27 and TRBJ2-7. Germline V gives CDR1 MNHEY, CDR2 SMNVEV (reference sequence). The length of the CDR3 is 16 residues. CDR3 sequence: CASSLSGAEEGYEQYF.

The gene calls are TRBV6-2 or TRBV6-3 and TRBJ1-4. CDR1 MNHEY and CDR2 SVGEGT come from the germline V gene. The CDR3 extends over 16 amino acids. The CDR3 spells CASSYSMPSYNEKLFF.

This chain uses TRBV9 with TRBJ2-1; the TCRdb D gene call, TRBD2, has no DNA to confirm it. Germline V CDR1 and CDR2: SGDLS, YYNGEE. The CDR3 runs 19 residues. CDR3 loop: CASSDADEKRELLDNEQFF.

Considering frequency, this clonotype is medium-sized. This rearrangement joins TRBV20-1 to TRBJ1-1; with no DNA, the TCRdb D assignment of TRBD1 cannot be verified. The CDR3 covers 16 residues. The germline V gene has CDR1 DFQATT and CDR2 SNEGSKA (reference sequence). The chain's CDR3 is CRLERGARKGYTEAFF.

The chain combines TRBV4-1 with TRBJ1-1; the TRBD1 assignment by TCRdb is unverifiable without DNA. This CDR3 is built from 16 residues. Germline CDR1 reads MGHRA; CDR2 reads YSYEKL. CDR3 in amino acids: CASSQGTGSMNTEAFF.

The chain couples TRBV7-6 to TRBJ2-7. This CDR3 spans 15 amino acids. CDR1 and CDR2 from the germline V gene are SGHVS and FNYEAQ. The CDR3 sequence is CASSLAVGTTYEQYF.

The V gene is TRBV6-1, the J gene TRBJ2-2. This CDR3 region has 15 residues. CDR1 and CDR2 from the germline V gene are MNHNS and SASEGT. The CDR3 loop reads CASSVLGSVTGELFF.

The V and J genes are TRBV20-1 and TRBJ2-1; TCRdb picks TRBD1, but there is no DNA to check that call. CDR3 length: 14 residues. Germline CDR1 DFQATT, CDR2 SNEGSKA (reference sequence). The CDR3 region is CSATGAEDYNEQFF.

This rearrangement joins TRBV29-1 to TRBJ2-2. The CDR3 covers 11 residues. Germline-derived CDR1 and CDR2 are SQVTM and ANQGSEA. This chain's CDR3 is CSVRITGELFF.